This T cell receptor beta chain was retrieved from a study of radiation and T cells in renal cell carcinoma. Time point defined: baseline pretreatment blood. Treatment defined: 15 Gy SBRT to primary tumor, nephrectomy 4 weeks later. The method was immunoSEQ multiplex PCR; TCRdb's version includes in-frame clones alone and lacks a portion of them. The repertoire holds about 49,000 clones, with approximately 80% as singletons. This CDR3 has 11 residues. Germline loops: CDR1 MGHDK, CDR2 SYGVNS. V was clipped by 6 bases and J by 4 bases, with 4 bases between them. This rearrangement joins TRBV25-1 to TRBJ2-1; no clear D gene. This receptor was identified in a woman in her 70s with renal cell carcinoma. The sample was blood, taken from a patient whose treatment included radiotherapy and nephrectomy. The CDR3 DNA sequence: TGTGCCAGCAGCGTTTACAATGAGCAGTTCTTC. Protein sequence: CASSVYNEQFF. Filled out from reference TRBV25-1 and TRBJ2-1, the complete variable domain reads EADIYQTPRYLVIGTGKKITLECSQTMGHDKMYWYQQDPGMELHLIHYSYGVNSTEKGDLSSESTVSRIRTEHFPLTLESARPSHTSQYLCASSVYNEQFFGPGTRLTVL.